These 25 T cell receptor beta chains originate from one sample sequenced in a study of response to subunit inactivated influenza vaccine. TCRdb re-called the RT-PCR reads through MiXCR, storing one row per CDR3 protein. The data show about 170,000 distinct CDR3 sequences, with less than 15% seen just once and 25% to 35% held by the top ten. The data were also submitted as part of a second study, on T cells expressing NK-cell markers. That publication notes: It was by 5'RACE template switching with UMIs that TCR beta cDNA was made.

The source material was CD8+ T cells sorted from PBMCs, sampled about 11 days after vaccination. Receptor source: a man between 45 and 60 years old who received an inactivated influenza vaccine.

V is TRBV28 and J is TRBJ2-1; D might be TRBD2 (5 bases). The CDR3 is 14 residues long. CDR1 and CDR2 (germline): MDHEN, SYDVKM. The ends were cut back, 8 bases at V and 0 bases at J, with 11 bases in the middle. The CDR3 coding sequence is TGTGCCAGCTTAGCGCGCAGCTCCTACAATGAGCAGTTCTTC. This encodes CASLARSSYNEQFF.

This clonotype was detected only a few times. The chain recombines TRBV5-8 with TRBJ2-7; tentatively, D is TRBD1 (5 bases). The germline CDR1 and CDR2 sequences are SGHTS and YDEGEE. Trimming pared 0 bases from V and 5 bases from J, leaving 9 bases between. The CDR3 totals 13 residues. DNA of the CDR3: TGTGCCAGCAGCTTGGCCAGGGTAGACGAGCAGTACTTC. Translation gives CASSLARVDEQYF.

This clonotype appeared a few times. The chain uses TRBV27 and TRBJ1-2; possible D gene TRBD1, 5 bases. Per germline, CDR1 MNHEY and CDR2 SMNVEV (reference sequence). Trimming took off 1 base at V and 7 bases at J, with 19 bases between the two ends. CDR3 length: 16 residues. The CDR3 DNA reads TGTGCCAGCAGTTTATGGGGCTTTAACCTCGAATCTGGCTACACCTTC. Translated, it gives CASSLWGFNLESGYTF.

V and J are TRBV28 and TRBJ2-4, with D perhaps given as TRBD1 or TRBD2 (5 bases each). With 5 bases removed from V and 0 bases from J, the gap between germline ends came to 11 bases. Looked up from germline, CDR1 is MDHEN and CDR2 is SYDVKM. The CDR3 contains 15 residues. The CDR3 here is CASSARGTAKNIQYF. DNA of the CDR3: TGTGCCAGCAGTGCCCGAGGGACAGCCAAAAACATTCAGTACTTC.

This clonotype was picked up a small number of times. The chain uses TRBV4-1 and TRBJ2-7; TRBD2 aligns across 11 bases. V gave up 1 base and J gave up 3 bases; unmatched junction bases: 2. In germline, CDR1 is MGHRA, CDR2 YSYEKL. CDR3 length equals 15 residues. As DNA, the CDR3 is TGCGCCAGCAGCCAAGCCGGGACTAGCGGCTACGAGCAGTACTTC. It yields the protein CASSQAGTSGYEQYF.

This clonotype showed up just a few times. Germline is not matched at one junction end, which may reflect a read error. The chain carries TRBV5-6 and TRBJ2-3; 9 nucleotides align to TRBD1. The germline CDR1 and CDR2 sequences are SGHDT and YYEEEE. This CDR3 has 12 residues. This CDR3 reads CASSPAGTGRVF. As DNA, the CDR3 is TGTGCCAGCAGCCCAGCCGGGACAGGGCGGGTTTTT.

The gene calls are TRBV28 and TRBJ1-4; 10 positions agree with TRBD1. Trimming took 6 bases from V and 11 from J; bases not matched to a gene: 9. The CDR3 consists of 14 residues. Germline values: CDR1 MDHEN, CDR2 SYDVKM. In DNA, the CDR3 is TGTGCCAGCAGCCCTGACAGGGGGCCCTGGAAACTGTTTTTT. It translates to CASSPDRGPWKLFF. The full variable domain, rest sourced from reference TRBV28 and TRBJ1-4, is DVKVTQSSRYLVKRTGEKVFLECVQDMDHENMFWYRQDPGLGLRLIYFSYDVKMKEKGDIPEGYSVSREKKERFSLILESASTNQTSMYLCASSPDRGPWKLFFGSGTQLSVL.

The rearrangement uses TRBV28 and TRBJ2-3; unclear D gene. Per the germline V gene, CDR1 is MDHEN and CDR2 is SYDVKM. This CDR3 contains 13 residues. V lost 6 bases, J lost 6 bases, and 13 bases lay in between. CDR3 protein: CASRGLSPDTQYF. The CDR3 DNA reads TGTGCCAGCAGGGGCCTCTCCCCGGATACGCAGTATTTT.

For this clonotype: Its ends do not fully match the called genes, so a read error is possible. The chain uses TRBV7-7 and TRBJ2-5, with 7 bases that match TRBD1. This CDR3 region has 15 residues. CDR1 and CDR2 from the germline V gene are SSHAT and FNYEAQ (reference sequence). The CDR3 protein is CASSLGDSLQETQYF. The CDR3 DNA reads as TGTGCTAGCAGCTTAGGGGACAGTCTCCAAGAGACCCAGTACTTC.

The chain combines TRBV6-5 with TRBJ2-1; 11 nucleotides align to TRBD2. CDR1 and CDR2 (germline): MNHEY, SVGAGI. Trimming at V came to 2 bases and at J to 12 bases, leaving 9 bases not matched to a gene. The CDR3 sequence is 15 residues long. The CDR3 sequence is CASSYKLAGVLGQFF. The DNA of the CDR3 is TGTGCCAGCAGTTACAAACTAGCGGGAGTGTTGGGGCAGTTCTTC.

This clonotype was recorded many times. The chain couples TRBV11-2 to TRBJ2-7; D may be TRBD1 or TRBD2 (6 bases each). CDR1 is SGHAT and CDR2 is FQNNGV in the germline V gene. The CDR3 spans 14 residues. With 1 base removed from V and 3 bases from J, the gap between germline ends came to 10 bases. Written as DNA, the CDR3 is TGTGCCAGCAGCTTAGGGGGGGCGGGCTACGAGCAGTACTTC. Its protein is CASSLGGAGYEQYF.

The gene calls are TRBV10-2 and TRBJ2-2; no reliable D call. V was shortened by 7 bases and J by 6 bases, with 15 bases between the two germline ends. Germline loops: CDR1 WSHSY, CDR2 SAAADI. The CDR3 extends over 14 amino acids. The CDR3 coding sequence is TGCGCCAGCAAAGACTTTTACCCCCCCGGGGAGCTGTTTTTT. This gives the protein CASKDFYPPGELFF.

This chain joins TRBV28 and TRBJ2-3; no clear D gene. V lost 3 bases and J lost 4, with 5 bases in between. The length of the CDR3 is 12 residues. Germline assignment: CDR1 MDHEN and CDR2 SYDVKM. Written as DNA, the CDR3 is TGTGCCAGCAGTTTCTTCGCAGATACGCAGTATTTT. Translating gives CASSFFADTQYF.

This clonotype was seen a few times. J is TRBJ2-5 and V is TRBV15; tentatively, D is TRBD1 (6 bases). The length of the CDR3 is 17 residues. Germline CDR1 is LNHNV and CDR2 is YYDKDF (reference sequence). V shed 0 bases and J shed 1 base, with 15 bases lying between them. CDR3 in amino acids: CATSRDYNRASQETQYF. In DNA, the CDR3 is TGTGCCACCAGCAGAGATTATAACAGGGCGTCCCAAGAGACCCAGTACTTC.

This clonotype was recorded at least ten times. CDR3 coding DNA: TGCGCCAGCAGAGTAGGGAACACTGAAGCTTTCTTT. Protein sequence: CASRVGNTEAFF. The chain is built from TRBV5-1 and TRBJ1-1; D is unclear. The germline V gene has CDR1 SGHRS and CDR2 YFSETQ. V was clipped by 5 bases and J by 1 base, with 6 bases between them. CDR3 length equals 12 residues. Combining the CDR3 with reference TRBV5-1 and TRBJ1-1 gives the whole variable domain KAGVTQTPRYLIKTRGQQVTLSCSPISGHRSVSWYQQTPGQGLQFLFEYFSETQRNKGNFPGRFSGRQFSNSRSEMNVSTLELGDSALYLCASRVGNTEAFFGQGTRLTVV.

This clonotype occurred a few times. V gene TRBV29-1 combines with J gene TRBJ2-7; the match to TRBD1 covers 7 bases. The CDR3 totals 14 residues. V was clipped by 0 bases and J by 3 bases; unmatched bases: 5. CDR1 is SQVTM, CDR2 ANQGSEA, per germline. The CDR3 protein is CSVEERDRNYEQYF. The CDR3 nucleotides read TGCAGCGTTGAAGAAAGGGACAGAAACTACGAGCAGTACTTC.

This clonotype was detected only a few times. The chain recombines TRBV27 with TRBJ1-3, with D unresolved. The CDR3 has 16 amino acids. CDR1 is MNHEY and CDR2 is SMNVEV in the germline V gene (reference sequence). Trimming pared 0 bases from V and 1 base from J, leaving 10 bases between. The CDR3 DNA sequence: TGTGCCAGCAGTTTATCGGGTGGAAGTTCTGGAAACACCATATATTTT. This codes for CASSLSGGSSGNTIYF.

The chain recombines TRBV4-2 with TRBJ1-2; 8 bases map to TRBD1. Per the germline V gene, CDR1 is LGHNA and CDR2 is YNFKEQ. V was clipped by 4 bases and J by 6 bases; unmatched bases: 13. The CDR3 length is 16 residues. CDR3 loop: CASSPGQVEVSHGYTF. CDR3 coding DNA: TGTGCCAGCAGCCCGGGACAGGTGGAAGTCTCCCATGGCTACACCTTC.

This clonotype was found a few times. The chain has TRBV28 and TRBJ2-7, with a weak D call TRBD2 (5 bases). The V gene lost 1 base and the J gene lost 3 bases, with 10 bases spanning the gap. Per the germline V gene, CDR1 is MDHEN and CDR2 is SYDVKM. The CDR3 totals 14 residues. CDR3 sequence (DNA): TGTGCCAGCAGTTTATACGCGGGTTACTACGAGCAGTACTTC. Amino acids: CASSLYAGYYEQYF.

This sequence joins TRBV12-3 or TRBV12-4 and TRBJ1-5, with D perhaps matching TRBD1 (5 bases). V shed 2 bases and J shed 6 bases, with 11 bases lying between them. The CDR3 totals 14 residues. Here the CDR3 DNA reads TGTGCCAGCAGTTTACAGGGCGGGGGTCAGCCCCAGCATTTT. The encoded protein is CASSLQGGGQPQHF.

V usage is TRBV5-8 and J usage is TRBJ1-2; TRBD1 might be the D (5 bases). Deletions cut 4 bases from V and 13 bases from J, with 17 bases between. Looked up from germline, CDR1 is SGHTS and CDR2 is YDEGEE. CDR3 size: 12 residues. CDR3 residues: CASSNNRLGGTF. The CDR3, as DNA: TGTGCCAGCAGCAACAACAGGCTGGGCGGCACCTTC.

This clonotype was counted ten times or more. The rearrangement joins TRBV7-9 to TRBJ2-7; D gene uncertain. Trimming took 4 bases from V and 2 from J, leaving 9 bases between them. The CDR3 is 13 amino acids. Germline V gene lookup returns CDR1 SEHNR and CDR2 FQNEAQ (reference sequence). The CDR3 reads CASSSGWTYEQYF. The CDR3 nucleotides read TGTGCCAGCAGCTCAGGTTGGACCTACGAGCAGTACTTC.

This clonotype turned up a few times. The V and J genes are TRBV28 and TRBJ2-7; D unclear. V was trimmed by 4 bases and J by 4 bases, leaving 20 bases between them. Germline CDR1 MDHEN, CDR2 SYDVKM. This CDR3 is 16 amino acids long. CDR3 nucleotides: TGTGCCAGCAGTTCCCTCCACGTCCCCTACGTATACGAGCAGTACTTC. The encoded protein is CASSSLHVPYVYEQYF.

This clonotype was recorded at least ten times. The chain's CDR3 is CASSAQGIASFF. The CDR3 region has the DNA TGTGCCAGCAGTGCACAGGGTATCGCGTCTTTCTTT. J is TRBJ1-1 and V is TRBV28; D perhaps matches TRBD1 (6 bases). The ends were cut back, 5 bases at V and 12 bases at J, with 16 bases in the middle. The CDR3 is 12 amino acids. Germline loops: CDR1 MDHEN, CDR2 SYDVKM.

This rearrangement joins TRBV9 to TRBJ2-1, with D possibly matching TRBD2 (6 bases). Germline CDR1 is SGDLS and CDR2 is YYNGEE. Trimming shortened V by 0 bases and J by 7 bases, and 14 bases separated the two germline ends. CDR3 length: 15 residues. CDR3 nucleotide sequence: TGTGCCAGCAGCGTAGCTGCGGGGTTTGGAAATGAGCAGTTCTTC. It translates to CASSVAAGFGNEQFF.